A selection of T cell receptor beta chains follows, all from one sample in a study of siplizumab effects on memory and regulatory T cells. Profiling relied on immunoSEQ multiplex PCR, and the TCRdb table lists in-frame clones only, not all of them. The sample consists of tens of thousands of clones, less than 90% of them appearing once. The sequencing input was naive CD8+ T cells sorted from blood. These receptors came from a human donor in good health. Each CDR3 is given without its conserved first and last residue.

CDR3 length: 15; V gene: TRBV29-1; J gene: TRBJ2-3; CDR3 protein: SVEDGGDRGTTDTQY
CDR3 length: 14; V gene: TRBV6-6; J gene: TRBJ2-7; CDR3 protein: ASSYPTGGPGNEQY
CDR3 length: 9; V gene: TRBV11-2; J gene: TRBJ2-1; CDR3 protein: ASSFFNEQF
CDR3 length: 15; V gene: TRBV9; J gene: TRBJ2-6; CDR3 protein: ASSGHPGSAGANVLT
CDR3 length: 14; V gene: TRBV5-1; J gene: TRBJ2-5; CDR3 protein: ASSGRPSPIQETQY
CDR3 length: 12; V gene: TRBV14; J gene: TRBJ1-2; CDR3 protein: ASSQGTAIYGYT
CDR3 length: 14; V gene: TRBV7-6; J gene: TRBJ2-1; CDR3 protein: ASSPGRDRVYNEQF
CDR3 length: 16; V gene: TRBV4-1; J gene: TRBJ2-2; CDR3 protein: ASSEDHLAGVYTGELF
CDR3 length: 12; V gene: TRBV5-6; J gene: -; CDR3 protein: ASSLDANSYEQY
CDR3 length: 12; V gene: TRBV10-3; J gene: TRBJ1-2; CDR3 protein: AISESQANYGYT
CDR3 length: 12; V gene: TRBV4-1; J gene: TRBJ2-1; CDR3 protein: ASSHLRGGNEQF
CDR3 length: 11; V gene: TRBV6-6; J gene: TRBJ2-5; CDR3 protein: ASRPFYQETQY
CDR3 length: 13; V gene: TRBV4-1; J gene: TRBJ1-2; CDR3 protein: ASSHPAGKDVGYT
CDR3 length: 9; V gene: TRBV5-4; J gene: TRBJ2-7; CDR3 protein: ASSWGGEQY
CDR3 length: 14; V gene: TRBV19; J gene: TRBJ2-5; CDR3 protein: ASSIGPTDSQETQY
CDR3 length: 12; V gene: TRBV27; J gene: TRBJ2-1; CDR3 protein: ASSLSGSYNEQF
CDR3 length: 12; V gene: TRBV27; J gene: TRBJ2-7; CDR3 protein: ASSLSGGLYEQY
CDR3 length: 13; V gene: TRBV9; J gene: TRBJ2-7; CDR3 protein: ASSRTSRLNYEQY
CDR3 length: 12; V gene: TRBV28; J gene: TRBJ1-1; CDR3 protein: ASSTGTGNTEAF
CDR3 length: 13; V gene: TRBV7-9; J gene: TRBJ2-3; CDR3 protein: ASSLGGARTDTQY
CDR3 length: 9; V gene: TRBV6-5; J gene: TRBJ1-4; CDR3 protein: ASSSPGQLF
CDR3 length: 13; V gene: TRBV7-6; J gene: TRBJ2-2; CDR3 protein: ASSWDTSNTGELF
CDR3 length: 11; V gene: TRBV19; J gene: TRBJ1-5; CDR3 protein: ASSTGGSQPQH
CDR3 length: 11; V gene: TRBV19; J gene: TRBJ1-5; CDR3 protein: ADYRQGNQPQH
CDR3 length: 13; V gene: TRBV5-6; J gene: TRBJ1-2; CDR3 protein: ASSGYRGANYGYT
CDR3 length: 12; V gene: TRBV5-1; J gene: TRBJ2-3; CDR3 protein: ASSLEPFVDTQY
CDR3 length: 11; V gene: TRBV5-1; J gene: TRBJ1-1; CDR3 protein: ASSSGQGTEAF
CDR3 length: 13; V gene: TRBV11-2; J gene: TRBJ2-3; CDR3 protein: ASSLGTSPTDTQY
CDR3 length: 13; V gene: TRBV5-1; J gene: TRBJ1-2; CDR3 protein: ASSLAAGGGYGYT
CDR3 length: 12; V gene: TRBV5-1; J gene: TRBJ2-2; CDR3 protein: ASSLVANTGELF
CDR3 length: 13; V gene: TRBV2; J gene: TRBJ2-5; CDR3 protein: ASRSMRARPETQY
CDR3 length: 11; V gene: TRBV11-2; J gene: TRBJ2-1; CDR3 protein: ASSGQGSNEQF
CDR3 length: 11; V gene: TRBV9; J gene: TRBJ2-7; CDR3 protein: ASSVLPGGEQY
CDR3 length: 9; V gene: TRBV20-1; J gene: TRBJ1-1; CDR3 protein: SAILNTEAF
CDR3 length: 11; V gene: TRBV7-6; J gene: TRBJ1-5; CDR3 protein: ASSLELYQPQH
CDR3 length: 12; V gene: TRBV4-1; J gene: TRBJ2-7; CDR3 protein: ASSPRDSTYEQY
CDR3 length: 11; V gene: TRBV9; J gene: TRBJ1-6; CDR3 protein: ASNSAGGSPLH
CDR3 length: 11; V gene: TRBV27; J gene: TRBJ2-2; CDR3 protein: ASSLYDTGELF
CDR3 length: 11; V gene: TRBV27; J gene: TRBJ1-2; CDR3 protein: ASSPRGPGGYT
CDR3 length: 17; V gene: TRBV7-6; J gene: TRBJ2-1; CDR3 protein: ASSFREAGGPGPTDEQF
CDR3 length: 13; V gene: TRBV18; J gene: TRBJ1-3; CDR3 protein: ASSPSSASGNTIY
CDR3 length: 13; V gene: TRBV11-2; J gene: TRBJ2-3; CDR3 protein: ASSPPDYSTDTQY
CDR3 length: 13; V gene: TRBV4-1; J gene: TRBJ1-4; CDR3 protein: ASSQGVGANEKLF
CDR3 length: 12; V gene: TRBV15; J gene: TRBJ1-5; CDR3 protein: ATSATAYNQPQH
CDR3 length: 13; V gene: TRBV13; J gene: TRBJ1-2; CDR3 protein: ASTYFQGANYGYT
CDR3 length: 12; V gene: TRBV6-5; J gene: TRBJ1-2; CDR3 protein: ASSYSGQTYGYT
CDR3 length: 10; V gene: TRBV6-5; J gene: TRBJ1-1; CDR3 protein: ASSYLRSEAF
CDR3 length: 12; V gene: TRBV6-5; J gene: TRBJ2-6; CDR3 protein: ASSYGAGANVLT
CDR3 length: 12; V gene: TRBV10-1; J gene: TRBJ1-1; CDR3 protein: ASSEYGVNTEAF